These T cell receptor beta chains were read from a single sample in a study of T cell responses to AZD1222 COVID-19 vaccine. Repertoires were generated with immunoSEQ multiplex PCR, while TCRdb's copy carries only in-frame clones and drops some. This sample has some 170,000 clones; approximately 92% occur once, and the top ten carry about 1%. The source was peripheral blood, collected 28 days after the second dose of the MenACWY control vaccine. The source of these receptors is an adult who received the MenACWY meningococcal vaccine as a control. CDR3s include the opening cysteine and the closing phenylalanine or tryptophan. The order of the fields is clone size, J gene, D gene, V gene, CDR3 DNA, CDR3 protein. D genes are given only for firm matches. The size field is filled for only some rows; it gives once, few, many or a size class.

clone_size: -
j_call: TRBJ2-3
d_call: TRBD1
v_call: TRBV5-1
cdr3_nt: TGCGCCAGCAGCTTGGGGGACAGGGAACGGGATACGCAGTATTTT
cdr3_aa: CASSLGDRERDTQYF

clone_size: once
j_call: TRBJ2-5
d_call: TRBD2
v_call: TRBV19
cdr3_nt: TGTGCCAGTAGTATCGGACTAGCGGGGGGTCAAGAGACCCAGTACTTC
cdr3_aa: CASSIGLAGGQETQYF

clone_size: -
j_call: TRBJ1-2
d_call: TRBD1
v_call: TRBV5-1
cdr3_nt: TGCGCCAGCAGCGTAGAGACAGGGGCTAACTATGGCTACACCTTC
cdr3_aa: CASSVETGANYGYTF

clone_size: -
j_call: TRBJ2-5
d_call: -
v_call: TRBV24-1
cdr3_nt: TGTGCCACCAGTGATCCGAGACAACCACAAGAGACCCAGTACTTC
cdr3_aa: CATSDPRQPQETQYF

clone_size: -
j_call: TRBJ1-4
d_call: -
v_call: TRBV5-1
cdr3_nt: TGCGCCAGCAGTCCAACAGGAACGAATGAAAAACTGTTTTTT
cdr3_aa: CASSPTGTNEKLFF

clone_size: -
j_call: TRBJ2-5
d_call: -
v_call: TRBV4-3
cdr3_nt: TGCGCCAGCAGCCAAGAGTTCCCAGGACCCCAAGAGACCCAGTACTTC
cdr3_aa: CASSQEFPGPQETQYF

clone_size: once
j_call: TRBJ1-3
d_call: -
v_call: TRBV6-4
cdr3_nt: TGTGCCAGCAGTGAGGACAGTTTCTCTGGAAACACCATATATTTT
cdr3_aa: CASSEDSFSGNTIYF

clone_size: -
j_call: TRBJ1-5
d_call: -
v_call: TRBV30
cdr3_nt: TGTGCCTGGAGGGATAAACAGGGTTTAAGCAATCAGCCCCAGCATTTT
cdr3_aa: CAWRDKQGLSNQPQHF

clone_size: -
j_call: TRBJ2-5
d_call: TRBD1
v_call: TRBV6-5
cdr3_nt: TGTGCCAGCAGTTACTTTGCTGTGGGACAGGGAAAGACCCAGTACTTC
cdr3_aa: CASSYFAVGQGKTQYF

clone_size: -
j_call: TRBJ2-1
d_call: -
v_call: TRBV11-2
cdr3_nt: TGTGCCAGCAGCTTAGGGGGGACCCCCTTGGTTGAGCAGTTCTTC
cdr3_aa: CASSLGGTPLVEQFF

clone_size: once
j_call: TRBJ2-5
d_call: -
v_call: TRBV2
cdr3_nt: TGTGCCAGCACTGGGGGGAACCTGAGAGGTGAGACCCAGTACTTC
cdr3_aa: CASTGGNLRGETQYF

clone_size: -
j_call: TRBJ1-2
d_call: -
v_call: TRBV19
cdr3_nt: TGTGCCAGTGGCCGGGCACCGTCGACCTATGGCTACACCTTC
cdr3_aa: CASGRAPSTYGYTF

clone_size: -
j_call: TRBJ1-2
d_call: -
v_call: TRBV3-1/TRBV3-2
cdr3_nt: TGTGCCAGCAGCCAAGATAGGCGGCAGAACTATGGCTACACCTTC
cdr3_aa: CASSQDRRQNYGYTF

clone_size: -
j_call: TRBJ2-6
d_call: TRBD1
v_call: TRBV7-9
cdr3_nt: TGTGCCAGCAGCTTAGGGGACAGGGTGGCCAACGTCCTGACTTTC
cdr3_aa: CASSLGDRVANVLTF

clone_size: -
j_call: TRBJ1-1
d_call: -
v_call: TRBV10-3
cdr3_nt: TGTGCCATCAGCCCCGCGGGCACTGAAGCTTTCTTT
cdr3_aa: CAISPAGTEAFF

clone_size: -
j_call: TRBJ1-6
d_call: -
v_call: TRBV18
cdr3_nt: TGTGCCAGCTCACCGTCCTGGGACCGAGCGCCCCTCCACTTT
cdr3_aa: CASSPSWDRAPLHF

clone_size: -
j_call: TRBJ2-3
d_call: -
v_call: TRBV9
cdr3_nt: TGTGCCAGCAGCGACAGAAACACAGATACGCAGTATTTT
cdr3_aa: CASSDRNTDTQYF

clone_size: -
j_call: TRBJ1-2
d_call: -
v_call: TRBV12-3/TRBV12-4
cdr3_nt: TGTGCCAGCAGTTTATCCCCTAGAATCGGCTACACCTTC
cdr3_aa: CASSLSPRIGYTF

clone_size: -
j_call: TRBJ2-7
d_call: -
v_call: TRBV7-2
cdr3_nt: TGTGCCAGCAGCTTAGCGGGCAGAAACTACGAGCAGTACTTC
cdr3_aa: CASSLAGRNYEQYF

clone_size: -
j_call: TRBJ2-2
d_call: -
v_call: TRBV7-3
cdr3_nt: TGTGCCAGCAGCCCCCAGGGGTCGAGCGGGGAGCTGTTTTTT
cdr3_aa: CASSPQGSSGELFF

clone_size: -
j_call: TRBJ1-2
d_call: -
v_call: TRBV5-6
cdr3_nt: TGTGCCAGCAGCGCCGTGAGGGTCCCAAGCCCCCCCCATGGCTACACCTTC
cdr3_aa: CASSAVRVPSPPHGYTF

clone_size: -
j_call: TRBJ1-5
d_call: -
v_call: TRBV6-2/TRBV6-3
cdr3_nt: TGTGCCAGCAGTTACTCTAGGGGAGTCAATCAGCCCCAGCATTTT
cdr3_aa: CASSYSRGVNQPQHF

clone_size: -
j_call: TRBJ2-2
d_call: -
v_call: TRBV5-4
cdr3_nt: TGTGCCAGCAGCTTGGTGGGGGGCGACACCGGGGAGCTGTTTTTT
cdr3_aa: CASSLVGGDTGELFF

clone_size: -
j_call: TRBJ1-2
d_call: -
v_call: TRBV28
cdr3_nt: TGTGCCAGCAGTTTGGCAGGGCCAGATGGCTACACCTTC
cdr3_aa: CASSLAGPDGYTF

clone_size: -
j_call: TRBJ1-2
d_call: -
v_call: TRBV19
cdr3_nt: TGTGCCAGTAGTATCGGGGGGCGCGGCTTATATGGCTACACCTTC
cdr3_aa: CASSIGGRGLYGYTF

clone_size: -
j_call: TRBJ1-4
d_call: -
v_call: TRBV6-5
cdr3_nt: TGTGCCAGCAGTTCAGGGTCTTGGGCAACTAATGAAAAACTGTTTTTT
cdr3_aa: CASSSGSWATNEKLFF

clone_size: -
j_call: TRBJ1-2
d_call: TRBD1
v_call: TRBV7-8
cdr3_nt: TGTGCCAGCAGCACCCGGACAGGGCGGGGAGTGGGGTATGGCTACACCTTC
cdr3_aa: CASSTRTGRGVGYGYTF

clone_size: -
j_call: TRBJ1-1
d_call: -
v_call: TRBV6-1
cdr3_nt: TGTGCCAGCAGTGAACGGGGCAGGGGATCCTTT
cdr3_aa: CASSERGRGSF